The rows below give T cell receptor beta chains drawn from one sample of a study of T cells in localized non-small cell lung cancer. The data were produced by immunoSEQ multiplex PCR, yet TCRdb's version contains in-frame clones alone and is incomplete. Among roughly 8,000 clones listed, around 92% were seen once. The material sequenced was peripheral blood mononuclear cells, taken before any cancer treatment. The receptor set was obtained from a male donor at least 60 years old with stage II lung adenocarcinoma. Both conserved end residues are part of each CDR3. A D gene is named only where the DNA matches it firmly. Clone size appears in some rows only: once, few, many, or a class for an expanded clone.

abundance: NA
v_gene: TRBV6-6
d_gene: NA
j_gene: TRBJ2-7
CDR3nt: TGTGCCAGCTGCGGGACGTTGAGCTCCTACGAGCAGTACTTC
CDR3aa: CASCGTLSSYEQYF

abundance: few
v_gene: TRBV5-1
d_gene: TRBD1
j_gene: TRBJ1-1
CDR3nt: TGCGCCAGCGGGCCGACAGGGAGGGGAATCTCTGAAGCTTTCTTT
CDR3aa: CASGPTGRGISEAFF

abundance: NA
v_gene: TRBV5-4
d_gene: NA
j_gene: TRBJ1-4
CDR3nt: TGTGCCAGCAGCGTGGGTGCAACTAATGAAAAACTGTTTTTT
CDR3aa: CASSVGATNEKLFF

abundance: NA
v_gene: TRBV9
d_gene: TRBD2
j_gene: TRBJ2-3
CDR3nt: TGTGCCAGCAGCTCCCGGACTAGCGGGGGGTCCACAGATACGCAGTATTTT
CDR3aa: CASSSRTSGGSTDTQYF

abundance: NA
v_gene: TRBV9
d_gene: NA
j_gene: TRBJ2-7
CDR3nt: TGTGCCAGCAGCCTTATAGTTTCTCCTATCTGCTACGAGCAGTACTTC
CDR3aa: CASSLIVSPICYEQYF

abundance: NA
v_gene: TRBV7-8
d_gene: NA
j_gene: TRBJ1-1
CDR3nt: TGTGCCAGCAGCTTAGCGCTGTCTTCAGGGAACACTGAAGCTTTCTTT
CDR3aa: CASSLALSSGNTEAFF

abundance: NA
v_gene: TRBV9
d_gene: TRBD1
j_gene: TRBJ1-1
CDR3nt: TGTGCCAGCAGCTTCATGACAGGGGCGGTGGCTGAAGCTTTCTTT
CDR3aa: CASSFMTGAVAEAFF

abundance: NA
v_gene: TRBV7-2
d_gene: NA
j_gene: TRBJ2-7
CDR3nt: TGTGCCAGCAGCTATCAGGGGCAGAGAGAGCAGTACTTC
CDR3aa: CASSYQGQREQYF

abundance: NA
v_gene: TRBV5-6
d_gene: NA
j_gene: TRBJ2-1
CDR3nt: TGTGCCAGCAGCCCCGGACCGGTTAGCTCCTACAATGAGCAGTTCTTC
CDR3aa: CASSPGPVSSYNEQFF

abundance: once
v_gene: TRBV5-4
d_gene: NA
j_gene: TRBJ1-6
CDR3nt: TGTGCCAGCAGCTCCCTTGGGGGGTACGTTTCACCCCTCCACTTT
CDR3aa: CASSSLGGYVSPLHF

abundance: NA
v_gene: TRBV11-2
d_gene: TRBD2
j_gene: TRBJ2-7
CDR3nt: TGTGCCAGCAGCGAAACCAGAGGACTAGCGGGGGTGTACGAGCAGTACTTC
CDR3aa: CASSETRGLAGVYEQYF

abundance: NA
v_gene: TRBV5-1
d_gene: TRBD1
j_gene: TRBJ2-7
CDR3nt: TGCGCCAGCAGGACGACAGGGGCCTACGAGCAGTACTTC
CDR3aa: CASRTTGAYEQYF

abundance: few
v_gene: TRBV27
d_gene: TRBD1
j_gene: TRBJ1-6
CDR3nt: TGTGCCAGCAGGCAGGGGGCCAGTAATTCACCCCTCCACTTT
CDR3aa: CASRQGASNSPLHF

abundance: NA
v_gene: TRBV6-1
d_gene: TRBD1
j_gene: TRBJ1-5
CDR3nt: TGTGCCAGCAGCCAGGGACAGGGGGTGACTTGGCCCCAGCATTTT
CDR3aa: CASSQGQGVTWPQHF

abundance: few
v_gene: TRBV7-2
d_gene: TRBD2
j_gene: TRBJ2-3
CDR3nt: TGTGCCAGCAGCCTCGGGGGGTTAACAGATACGCAGTATTTT
CDR3aa: CASSLGGLTDTQYF

abundance: NA
v_gene: TRBV18
d_gene: NA
j_gene: TRBJ1-2
CDR3nt: TGTGCCAGCTCACCTTCCACAGCGAACTATGGCTACACCTTC
CDR3aa: CASSPSTANYGYTF

abundance: NA
v_gene: TRBV5-1
d_gene: TRBD2
j_gene: TRBJ2-3
CDR3nt: TGCGCCAGCAGCTGGACTAGCGGGGGGACCTTACCTAGCACAGATACGCAGTATTTT
CDR3aa: CASSWTSGGTLPSTDTQYF

abundance: NA
v_gene: TRBV6-5
d_gene: NA
j_gene: TRBJ1-3
CDR3nt: TGTGCCAGCAGTTACGGTCGGGGGCAAGAAAACACCATATATTTT
CDR3aa: CASSYGRGQENTIYF

abundance: NA
v_gene: TRBV2
d_gene: TRBD1
j_gene: TRBJ1-2
CDR3nt: TGTGCCAGCAGATCAAGAGGGACAGGCTTAGATGGCTACACCTTC
CDR3aa: CASRSRGTGLDGYTF

abundance: NA
v_gene: TRBV19
d_gene: NA
j_gene: TRBJ2-3
CDR3nt: TGTGCCAGTAGGACGGGACTCCCGTTGGATACGCAGTATTTT
CDR3aa: CASRTGLPLDTQYF

abundance: NA
v_gene: TRBV19
d_gene: NA
j_gene: TRBJ1-2
CDR3nt: TGTGCCAGTAGTATAGTTGGTACCGCTAACTATGGCTACACCTTC
CDR3aa: CASSIVGTANYGYTF

abundance: NA
v_gene: TRBV7-3
d_gene: NA
j_gene: TRBJ1-1
CDR3nt: TGTGCCAGCAGCCCCACAGGGTCGATGAACACTGAAGCTTTCTTT
CDR3aa: CASSPTGSMNTEAFF

abundance: NA
v_gene: TRBV6-5
d_gene: NA
j_gene: TRBJ2-3
CDR3nt: TGTGCCAGCAGTTCCCCAGGGGTTTTACCTGATACGCAGTATTTT
CDR3aa: CASSSPGVLPDTQYF